This is a list of T cell receptor beta chains from one sample in a study of T cell changes during pregnancy in multiple sclerosis. Produced via immunoSEQ multiplex PCR; TCRdb's table is partial and in-frame only. Of over 30,000 clones listed, about 90% are singletons. The sequenced sample was CD4+ T cells from peripheral blood mononuclear cells, obtained in the second trimester of pregnancy. The source of these receptors is a female donor in good health, enrolled as a control in a pregnancy study. Both conserved end residues are part of each CDR3. A D gene is named only where the DNA matches it firmly. Expanded clones get a size class; other rows say once, few or many, or leave the size out.

v_call	d_call	j_call	clone_size	cdr3_nt	cdr3_aa
TRBV7-2	-	TRBJ1-5	once	TGTGCCAGCAGCATATCAAAGGACTCGGCCCAGCATTTT	CASSISKDSAQHF
TRBV5-4	-	TRBJ2-7	-	TGTGCCAGCAGCCCCCGGGGAAAGCGTTACGAGCAGTACTTC	CASSPRGKRYEQYF
TRBV5-1	-	TRBJ1-2	-	TGCGCCAGCAGCTACACCTCAGGGGTAACCATCTATGACTACACCTTC	CASSYTSGVTIYDYTF
TRBV29-1	-	TRBJ1-1	-	TGCAGCGTTATTCCCAACAAGGGTCGAGGGGGTGAAGCTTTCTTT	CSVIPNKGRGGEAFF
TRBV28	TRBD1	TRBJ2-7	-	TGTGCCAGCAGTTTAAGGACAGGGCCCCATCGAGGGCAGTACTTC	CASSLRTGPHRGQYF
TRBV7-2	TRBD2	TRBJ2-1	-	TGTGCCAGCAGCTTAGCGCGCGGGGGCAATGAGCAGTTCTTC	CASSLARGGNEQFF
TRBV6-6	-	TRBJ1-1	-	TGTGCCAGCAGTTACCCCCCGGGAGGGTGGGGCACTGAAGCTTTCTTT	CASSYPPGGWGTEAFF
TRBV7-2	-	TRBJ2-3	-	TGTGCCAGCATTTCATGGGGGAGACAGGGAGGAACGGATACGCAGTATTTT	CASISWGRQGGTDTQYF
TRBV5-1	TRBD2	TRBJ2-2	-	TGCGCCAGCAGCTTCGGGCCTAGCGGGGCGAACACCGGGGAGCTGTTTTTT	CASSFGPSGANTGELFF
TRBV2	TRBD1	TRBJ2-5	once	TGTGCCAGCAGTTTCCGGACAGGAGCGAAGCCGGAGACCCAGTACTTC	CASSFRTGAKPETQYF
TRBV4-1	TRBD1	TRBJ1-4	-	TGCGCCAGCAGCCTTAGGACAGGGGGTTATGAAAAACTGTTTTTT	CASSLRTGGYEKLFF
TRBV19	-	TRBJ1-2	-	TGTGCCAGTAGTCCTGGACAGAAACTTTATGGCTACACCTTC	CASSPGQKLYGYTF
TRBV6-5	TRBD1	TRBJ1-2	-	TGTGCCAGCAGTGTGACAGGGGCCTATGGCTACACCTTC	CASSVTGAYGYTF
TRBV7-2	-	TRBJ2-1	-	TGTGCCAGCACAGAATATCGCTCCTACAATGAGCAGTTCTTC	CASTEYRSYNEQFF
TRBV30	-	TRBJ1-6	-	TGTGCCTGGAGTCGTGCCAGGGGTGATTCACCCCTCCACTTT	CAWSRARGDSPLHF
TRBV4-3	-	TRBJ2-1	once	TGCGCCAGCAGCCAAGAGTTGGTGACTCGACCCTACAATGAGCAGTTCTTC	CASSQELVTRPYNEQFF
TRBV7-2	-	TRBJ2-7	-	TGTGCCAGCAGCTTAGGGGCAGGGGGGATCTACGAGCAGTACTTC	CASSLGAGGIYEQYF
TRBV6-1	-	TRBJ2-5	-	TGTGCCAGCAGTGGTGAGGGACTCCAAGGGGAGACCCAGTACTTC	CASSGEGLQGETQYF
TRBV5-5	TRBD1	TRBJ2-5	-	TGTGCCAGCAGTCGGGGACAGTACCAAGAGACCCAGTACTTC	CASSRGQYQETQYF
TRBV2	-	TRBJ1-1	few	TGTGCCAGCAGAGACTCGACAGGAAACAAAGCTTTCTTT	CASRDSTGNKAFF
TRBV9	-	TRBJ2-3	-	TGTGCCAGCAGCGGAGTGAGTGTGGATACGCAGTATTTT	CASSGVSVDTQYF
TRBV6-4	TRBD1	TRBJ1-1	few	TGTGCCAGCAGTGACACAGACAGGGGGGCTGAAGCTTTCTTT	CASSDTDRGAEAFF
TRBV6-1	-	TRBJ1-4	-	TGTGCCAGCAGTGGCGCAGGGTGGGATGAAAAACTGTTTTTT	CASSGAGWDEKLFF
TRBV2	TRBD1	TRBJ1-5	-	TGTGCCAGCAGTGAAACAGGGGTGAGACAGCCCCAGCATTTT	CASSETGVRQPQHF
TRBV18	TRBD2	TRBJ2-3	-	TGTGCCAGCTCACCACTAGCGGGGGGGCCGGGAGATACGCAGTATTTT	CASSPLAGGPGDTQYF
TRBV11-2	-	TRBJ1-1	-	TGTGCCAGCAGCCTTTGGGGGGTCTCTGAAGCTTTCTTT	CASSLWGVSEAFF
TRBV5-1	-	TRBJ2-2	once	TGCGCCAGCACCCGTCTTACAGGGTACACCGGGGAGCTGTTTTTT	CASTRLTGYTGELFF
TRBV2	TRBD2	TRBJ2-1	-	TGTGCCTCCCATCTGCAAGGGACTAGCGGTTACAATGAGCAGTTCTTC	CASHLQGTSGYNEQFF
TRBV5-5	TRBD2	TRBJ2-3	-	TGTGCCAGCAGCTTGGGGACTAGCAAGGACACAGATACGCAGTATTTT	CASSLGTSKDTDTQYF
TRBV4-1	-	TRBJ2-5	-	TGCGCCAGCAGCCCAAGGGGAGGACCACAAGAGACCCAGTACTTC	CASSPRGGPQETQYF
TRBV18	-	TRBJ1-1	-	TGTGCCAGCTCACCCCCGGGAGGGGGAACTGAAGCTTTCTTT	CASSPPGGGTEAFF
TRBV4-2	TRBD2	TRBJ2-1	-	TGTGCCAGCAGCCAAGACCGGACTAGGGGCTACAATGAGCAGTTCTTC	CASSQDRTRGYNEQFF
TRBV28	TRBD1	TRBJ1-2	once	TGTGCCAGCAGTGGGGCCGGGACAGGGGTGGAAGGCTACACCTTC	CASSGAGTGVEGYTF
TRBV28	-	TRBJ2-1	-	TGTGCCAGCAGTTTATCGGGTGGTCGTCCATTCTTC	CASSLSGGRPFF
TRBV11-2	-	TRBJ2-7	-	TGTGCCAGCAGCTTAGAGGCCGTTTACGAGCAGTACTTC	CASSLEAVYEQYF
TRBV6-5	-	TRBJ1-2	-	TGTGCCAGCAGTTACGGTCTGGGAGGGTATGGCTACACCTTC	CASSYGLGGYGYTF
TRBV7-9	-	TRBJ1-5	-	TGTGCCAGCAGCCTCGGTTGGGGGCCCAATCAGCCCCAGCATTTT	CASSLGWGPNQPQHF
TRBV11-1	-	TRBJ1-2	-	TGTGCCAGCAGCCCTCGTTGGCGGGGGCGAAACTATGGCTACACCTTC	CASSPRWRGRNYGYTF
TRBV2	TRBD2	TRBJ2-5	-	TGTGCCAGCAGTGCTAGCGGGGGGCTCCAAGAGACCCAGTACTTC	CASSASGGLQETQYF
TRBV4-3	-	TRBJ1-3	-	TGCGCCAGCAGCCAAGAACAGGGAAACACCATATATTTT	CASSQEQGNTIYF
TRBV5-1	TRBD1	TRBJ2-1	-	TGCGCCAGCAGCACGGGACAGCCCTACAATGAGCAGTTCTTC	CASSTGQPYNEQFF
TRBV10-1	-	TRBJ1-3	-	TGCGCCAGCAGGGTCAGCTCTGGAAACACCATATATTTT	CASRVSSGNTIYF
TRBV5-6	TRBD2	TRBJ2-7	once	TGTGCCAGCAGCACCACCTTGGGACTAGCGTTCGAGCAGTACTTC	CASSTTLGLAFEQYF
TRBV5-8	-	TRBJ2-5	-	TGTGCCAGCAGCTTGAAGGACAAAAGGCGGGAGACCCAGTACTTC	CASSLKDKRRETQYF
TRBV5-4	-	TRBJ2-3	-	TGTGCCAGCAGCTGGACTACTAGCACAGATACGCAGTATTTT	CASSWTTSTDTQYF
TRBV6-6	-	TRBJ1-1	-	TGTGCCAGCAGTTTTAGAACGAGGGAAGCTGAAGCTTTCTTT	CASSFRTREAEAFF
TRBV5-6	TRBD2	TRBJ2-7	-	TGTGCCAGCAGCTTGGCAGGCGGGGGGGGCTACGAGCAGTACTTC	CASSLAGGGGYEQYF
TRBV5-1	-	TRBJ1-6	-	TGCGCCAGCAGCGTTGGACAGCAAAATTCACCCCTCCACTTT	CASSVGQQNSPLHF
TRBV28	-	TRBJ2-6	-	TGTGCCAGCAGTTTTCCGGAGGCCTATAATCGCTCTGGGGCCAACGTCCTGACTTTC	CASSFPEAYNRSGANVLTF
TRBV4-3	TRBD1	TRBJ2-4	-	TGCGCCAGCAGCCTACAGGTTAAGACAAGGGGGCGAGGTGTGGGCAAAAACATTCAGTACTTC	CASSLQVKTRGRGVGKNIQYF
TRBV9	-	TRBJ2-1	-	TGTGCCAGCAGCAGCAGATTGGGGGGTGAGCAGTTCTTC	CASSSRLGGEQFF
TRBV6-5	-	TRBJ1-1	once	TGTGCCAGCAGCGCCACACTGAACACTGAAGCTTTCTTT	CASSATLNTEAFF
TRBV6-5	-	TRBJ2-3	-	TGTGCCAGCAGTTACTCGATTACTGCAGATACGCAGTATTTT	CASSYSITADTQYF
TRBV6-6	-	TRBJ1-2	-	TGTGCCAGCAGTTACTCGCGCGGGCCGGGCTACACCTTC	CASSYSRGPGYTF
TRBV18	-	TRBJ1-2	-	TGTGCCAGCTCCCCAGACAGAAACTATGGCTACACCTTC	CASSPDRNYGYTF